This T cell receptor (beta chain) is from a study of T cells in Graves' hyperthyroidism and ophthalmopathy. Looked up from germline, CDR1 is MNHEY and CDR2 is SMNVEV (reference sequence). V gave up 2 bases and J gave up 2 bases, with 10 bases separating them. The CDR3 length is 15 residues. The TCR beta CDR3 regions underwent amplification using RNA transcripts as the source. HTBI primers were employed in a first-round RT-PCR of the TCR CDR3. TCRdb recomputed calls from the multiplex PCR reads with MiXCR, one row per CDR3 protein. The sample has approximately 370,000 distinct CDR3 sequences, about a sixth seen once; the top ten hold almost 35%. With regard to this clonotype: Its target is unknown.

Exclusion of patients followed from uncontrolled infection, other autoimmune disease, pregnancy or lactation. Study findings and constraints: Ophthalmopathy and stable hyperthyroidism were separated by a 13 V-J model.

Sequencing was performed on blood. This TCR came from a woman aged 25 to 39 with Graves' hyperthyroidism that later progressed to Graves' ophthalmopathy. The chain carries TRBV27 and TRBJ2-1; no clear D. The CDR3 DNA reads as TGTGCCAGCAGTTTAGAGTTTTTTCCCTACAATGAGCAGTTCTTC. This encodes CASSLEFFPYNEQFF.